Sequencing of this TCR beta chain was carried out in a study of blood T cell repertoires in COVID-19. The CDR3 sequence is 16 residues long. The V gene's germline CDR1 is KGHSH and CDR2 LQKENI. Trimming shortened V by 6 bases and J by 0 bases, and 15 bases separated the two germline ends. The participants were between roughly 18 and 90 years old and came from some 23 US areas. Self-reported history from a screening survey and questionnaire set each donor's cohort. The table came from immunoSEQ multiplex PCR; TCRdb's copy has only in-frame clones and leaves some out. The table includes around 200,000 clones, approximately 90% detected once.

This chain joins TRBV18 and TRBJ2-1, with a weak D call TRBD2 (6 bases). The origin of this receptor is a woman aged 40 to 50 with acute COVID-19. Sequenced input: PBMCs or T cells enriched from blood (not recorded which). The CDR3 spells CASSDLAASSYNEQFF. In DNA form, the CDR3 reads TGTGCCAGCTCGGACTTAGCGGCCAGCTCCTACAATGAGCAGTTCTTC.